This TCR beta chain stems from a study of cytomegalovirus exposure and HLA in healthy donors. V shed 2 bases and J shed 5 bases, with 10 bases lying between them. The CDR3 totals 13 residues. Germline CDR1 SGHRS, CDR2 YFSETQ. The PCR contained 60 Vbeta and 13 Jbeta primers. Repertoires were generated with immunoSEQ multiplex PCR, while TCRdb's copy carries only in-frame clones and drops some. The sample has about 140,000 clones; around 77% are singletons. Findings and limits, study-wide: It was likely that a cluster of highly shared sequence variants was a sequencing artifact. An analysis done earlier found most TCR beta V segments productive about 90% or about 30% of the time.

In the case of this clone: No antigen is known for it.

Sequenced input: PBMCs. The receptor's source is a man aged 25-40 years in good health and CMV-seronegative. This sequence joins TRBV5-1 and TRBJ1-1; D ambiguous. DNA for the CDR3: TGCGCCAGCAGCTTCACGGGGTTTACTGAAGCTTTCTTT. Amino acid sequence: CASSFTGFTEAFF.